Sequencing of this T cell receptor beta chain was carried out in a study of blood T cells in healthy people across ages. The study's findings and limits: There was no known CMV status for donors, so expanded clonotype changes were possibly confounded.

Remarks on this clonotype: Its target is not known.

Together with a sample-barcoded 5' primer, a J-beta primer mix was included in a second PCR lasting about 6 to 12 cycles. From the 5' RACE reads, TCRdb called clonotypes with MiXCR, one entry per CDR3 protein. This table has around 1,600,000 distinct CDR3 sequences, less than 45% appearing once. The CDR3 length is 14 residues. CDR1 is GTSNPN, CDR2 SVGIG, per germline (reference sequence). Trimming stripped 0 bases from V and 1 base from J, with 9 bases between. Every sample had a minimum of 6.5 million PBMCs isolated. Sequencing was performed on blood. This TCR was recovered from a woman between 18 and 29 years old in good health. The chain joins TRBV30 to TRBJ2-5; D remains unclear. The CDR3 here is CAWSVKAGQETQYF. In nucleotides, the CDR3 is TGTGCCTGGAGTGTCAAGGCAGGCCAAGAGACCCAGTACTTC.